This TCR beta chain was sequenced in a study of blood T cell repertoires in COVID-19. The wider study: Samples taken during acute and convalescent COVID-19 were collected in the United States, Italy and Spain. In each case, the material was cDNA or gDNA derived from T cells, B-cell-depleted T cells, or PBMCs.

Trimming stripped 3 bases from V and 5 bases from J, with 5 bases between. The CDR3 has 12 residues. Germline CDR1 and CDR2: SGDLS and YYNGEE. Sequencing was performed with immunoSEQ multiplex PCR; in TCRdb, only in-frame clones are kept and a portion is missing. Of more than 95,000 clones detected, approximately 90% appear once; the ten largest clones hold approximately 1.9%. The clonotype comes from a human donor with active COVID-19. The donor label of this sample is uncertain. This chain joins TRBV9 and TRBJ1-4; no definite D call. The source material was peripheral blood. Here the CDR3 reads CASSGLNEKLFF. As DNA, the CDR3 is TGTGCCAGCAGCGGACTCAATGAAAAACTGTTTTTT.